This T cell receptor beta chain was identified in a study of T cell responses to AZD1222 COVID-19 vaccine. Points from the study as a whole: Targeting of unmutated variant regions was reportedly seen in nearly half of spike-specific TCRs. Rises in breadth and depth of Spike-specific TCRs came after two AZD1222 doses. Spike was spanned by vaccine-associated CD4 TCRs, which were dominant at 160-218 and 743-854.

Trimming took off 5 bases at V and 7 bases at J, with 11 bases between the two ends. CDR3 size: 11 residues. Germline V gene sequence: CDR1 DFQATT, CDR2 SNEGSKA (reference sequence). The repertoire was sequenced with immunoSEQ multiplex PCR; TCRdb's copy has only in-frame clones and lacks some. The sample holds 130,000 to 150,000 clones, around 89% seen once. Concerning this clone: Antigen specificity is unknown.

The rearrangement uses TRBV20-1 and TRBJ2-5; D is perhaps TRBD2 (5 bases). The material sequenced was peripheral blood, taken on day 0 of AZD1222 vaccination. This TCR was recovered from an adult in good health. The CDR3: CSAPLRGTQYF. CDR3 nucleotides: TGCAGTGCTCCTCTCCGGGGGACCCAGTACTTC.